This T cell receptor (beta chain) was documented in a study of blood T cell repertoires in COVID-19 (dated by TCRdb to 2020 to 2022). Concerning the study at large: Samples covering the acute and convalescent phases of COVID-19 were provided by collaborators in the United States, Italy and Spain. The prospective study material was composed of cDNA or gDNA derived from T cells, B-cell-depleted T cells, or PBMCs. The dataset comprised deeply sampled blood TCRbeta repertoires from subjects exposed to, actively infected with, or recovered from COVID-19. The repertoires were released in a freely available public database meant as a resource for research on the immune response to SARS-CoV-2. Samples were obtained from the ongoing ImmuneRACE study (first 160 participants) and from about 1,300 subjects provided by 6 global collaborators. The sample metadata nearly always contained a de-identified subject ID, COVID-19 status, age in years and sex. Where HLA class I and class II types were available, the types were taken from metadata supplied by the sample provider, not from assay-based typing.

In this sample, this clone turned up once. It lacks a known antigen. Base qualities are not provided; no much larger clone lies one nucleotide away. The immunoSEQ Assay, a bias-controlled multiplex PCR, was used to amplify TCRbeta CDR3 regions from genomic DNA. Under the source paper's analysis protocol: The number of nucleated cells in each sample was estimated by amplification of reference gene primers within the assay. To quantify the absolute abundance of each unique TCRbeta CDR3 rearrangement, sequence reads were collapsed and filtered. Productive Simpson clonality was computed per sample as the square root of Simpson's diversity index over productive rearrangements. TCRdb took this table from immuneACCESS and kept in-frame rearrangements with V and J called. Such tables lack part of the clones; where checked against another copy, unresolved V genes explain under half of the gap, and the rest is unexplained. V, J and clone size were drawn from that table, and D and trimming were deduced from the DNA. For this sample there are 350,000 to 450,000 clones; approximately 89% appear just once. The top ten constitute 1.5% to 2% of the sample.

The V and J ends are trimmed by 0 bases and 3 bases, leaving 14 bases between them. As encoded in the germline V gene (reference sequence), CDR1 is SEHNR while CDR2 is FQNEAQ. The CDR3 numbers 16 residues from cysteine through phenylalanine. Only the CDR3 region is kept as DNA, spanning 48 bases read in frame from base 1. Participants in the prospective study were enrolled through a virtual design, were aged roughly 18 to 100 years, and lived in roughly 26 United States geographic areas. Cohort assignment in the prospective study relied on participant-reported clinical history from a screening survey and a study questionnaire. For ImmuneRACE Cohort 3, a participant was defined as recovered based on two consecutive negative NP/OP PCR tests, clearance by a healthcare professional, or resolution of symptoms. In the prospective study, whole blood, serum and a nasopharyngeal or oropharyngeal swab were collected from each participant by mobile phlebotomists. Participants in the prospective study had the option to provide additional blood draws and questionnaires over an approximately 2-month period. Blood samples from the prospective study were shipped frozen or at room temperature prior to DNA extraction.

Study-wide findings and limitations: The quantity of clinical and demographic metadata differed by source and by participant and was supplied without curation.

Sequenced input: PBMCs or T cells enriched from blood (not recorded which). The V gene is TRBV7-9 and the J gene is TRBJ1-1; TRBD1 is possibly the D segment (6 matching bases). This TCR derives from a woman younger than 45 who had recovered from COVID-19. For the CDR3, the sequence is CASSLARGEFDTEAFF. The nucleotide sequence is TGTGCCAGCAGCTTAGCCAGGGGTGAGTTCGACACTGAAGCTTTCTTT.